The rows below give T cell receptor beta chains drawn from one sample of a study of blood T cell repertoires in COVID-19. Only in-frame clones appear in the TCRdb table, and some are missing; sequencing was by immunoSEQ multiplex PCR. The table has roughly 16,000 clones, about four fifths seen once; the top ten hold 21%. Sequencing was done on a sample of peripheral blood. The receptor set was obtained from a man older than 75 with active COVID-19. Both conserved end residues are part of each CDR3. A D gene is named only where the DNA matches it firmly. Clone size is stated in some rows and not others, as once, few, many or a class when expanded.

clone_size: NA
j_call: TRBJ2-1
d_call: TRBD1
cdr3_length: 15
v_call: TRBV28
cdr3_nt: TGTGCCAGCAGAGCAAGGGACAGGGGTGACAATGAGCAGTTCTTC
cdr3_aa: CASRARDRGDNEQFF

clone_size: once
j_call: TRBJ1-2
d_call: TRBD1
cdr3_length: 14
v_call: TRBV24-1
cdr3_nt: TGTGCCACCAGTGATGGGGACAGGCCGTATGGCTACACCTTC
cdr3_aa: CATSDGDRPYGYTF

clone_size: NA
j_call: TRBJ2-7
d_call: NA
cdr3_length: 14
v_call: TRBV28
cdr3_nt: TGTGCCAGCAGTTTACTAAGGAGCTCCTACGAGCAGTACTTC
cdr3_aa: CASSLLRSSYEQYF

clone_size: NA
j_call: TRBJ2-1
d_call: TRBD1
cdr3_length: 16
v_call: TRBV2
cdr3_nt: TGTGCCAGCAGTCTCCAACCGGGACAGGGGGCCCATGAGCAGTTCTTC
cdr3_aa: CASSLQPGQGAHEQFF

clone_size: NA
j_call: TRBJ1-6
d_call: NA
cdr3_length: 14
v_call: TRBV6-5
cdr3_nt: TGTGCCAGCCAGTTCACAGGAGATAATTCACCCCTCCACTTT
cdr3_aa: CASQFTGDNSPLHF

clone_size: once
j_call: TRBJ2-1
d_call: NA
cdr3_length: 15
v_call: TRBV4-3
cdr3_nt: TGCGCCAGCAGCCAGGTTCGGGAGCTCGTCAATGAGCAGTTCTTC
cdr3_aa: CASSQVRELVNEQFF

clone_size: NA
j_call: TRBJ2-7
d_call: NA
cdr3_length: 14
v_call: TRBV28
cdr3_nt: TGTGCCAGCAGCTCCGCCGGGACAACCTACGAGCAGTACTTC
cdr3_aa: CASSSAGTTYEQYF

clone_size: NA
j_call: TRBJ1-1
d_call: NA
cdr3_length: 11
v_call: TRBV20-1
cdr3_nt: TGCAGTGCTTCCAACAGGGTGGCGGCTTTCTTT
cdr3_aa: CSASNRVAAFF

clone_size: NA
j_call: TRBJ2-1
d_call: TRBD1
cdr3_length: 11
v_call: TRBV2
cdr3_nt: TGTGCCAGCTCCACAGGGGTAGAGCAGTTCTTC
cdr3_aa: CASSTGVEQFF

clone_size: NA
j_call: TRBJ1-6
d_call: NA
cdr3_length: 19
v_call: TRBV9
cdr3_nt: TGTGCCAGCAGCGCAACCCCCGCCGGGGGAGGGACCTATAATTCACCCCTCCACTTT
cdr3_aa: CASSATPAGGGTYNSPLHF